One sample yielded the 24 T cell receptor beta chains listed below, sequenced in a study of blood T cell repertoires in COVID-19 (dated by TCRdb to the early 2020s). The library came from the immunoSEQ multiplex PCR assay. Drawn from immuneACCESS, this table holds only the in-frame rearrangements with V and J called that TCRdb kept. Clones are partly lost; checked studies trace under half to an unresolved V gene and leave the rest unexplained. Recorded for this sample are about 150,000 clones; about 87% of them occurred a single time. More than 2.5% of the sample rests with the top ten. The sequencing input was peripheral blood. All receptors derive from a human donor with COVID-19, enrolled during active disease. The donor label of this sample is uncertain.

This CDR3 reads CASSTGQGGTEAFF. CDR3 DNA: TGTGCCAGTAGTACTGGACAGGGAGGTACTGAAGCTTTCTTT. The chain is built from TRBV19 and TRBJ1-1; 8 bases line up with TRBD1. Germline assignment: CDR1 LNHDA and CDR2 SQIVND (reference sequence). The CDR3 covers 14 residues. V lost 4 bases and J lost 5; bases outside the gene matches: 6. The whole variable domain, remainder taken from reference TRBV19 and TRBJ1-1, is DGGITQSPKYLFRKEGQNVTLSCEQNLNHDAMYWYRQDPGQGLRLIYYSQIVNDFQKGDIAEGYSVSREKKESFPLTVTSAQKNPTAFYLCASSTGQGGTEAFFGQGTRLTVV.

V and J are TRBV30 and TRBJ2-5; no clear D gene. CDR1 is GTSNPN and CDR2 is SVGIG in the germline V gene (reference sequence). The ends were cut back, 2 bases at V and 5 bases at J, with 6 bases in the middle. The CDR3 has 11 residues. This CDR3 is CAWSPAETQYF. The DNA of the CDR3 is TGTGCCTGGAGTCCCGCGGAGACCCAGTACTTC.

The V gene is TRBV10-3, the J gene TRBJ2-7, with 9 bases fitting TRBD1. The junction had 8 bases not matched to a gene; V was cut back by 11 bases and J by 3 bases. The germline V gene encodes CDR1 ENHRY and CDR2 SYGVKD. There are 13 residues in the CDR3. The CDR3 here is CAVRTGADYEQYF. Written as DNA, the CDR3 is TGTGCCGTCCGGACAGGGGCTGACTACGAGCAGTACTTC.

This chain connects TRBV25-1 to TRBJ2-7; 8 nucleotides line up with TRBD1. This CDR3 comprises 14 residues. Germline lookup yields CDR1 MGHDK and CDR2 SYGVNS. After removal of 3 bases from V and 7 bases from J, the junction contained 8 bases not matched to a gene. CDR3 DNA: TGTGCCAGCAGTGACTCCCAGGGGGCTAGGGAGCAGTACTTC. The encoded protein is CASSDSQGAREQYF.

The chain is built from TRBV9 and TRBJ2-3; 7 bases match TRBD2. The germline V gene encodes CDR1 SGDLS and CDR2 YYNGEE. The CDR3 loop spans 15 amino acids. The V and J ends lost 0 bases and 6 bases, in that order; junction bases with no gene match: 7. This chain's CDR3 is CASSVGRGSRDTQYF. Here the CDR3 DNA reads TGTGCCAGCAGCGTAGGGCGGGGGTCCCGGGATACGCAGTATTTT. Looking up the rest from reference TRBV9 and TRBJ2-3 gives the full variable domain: DSGVTQTPKHLITATGQRVTLRCSPRSGDLSVYWYQQSLDQGLQFLIQYYNGEERAKGNILERFSAQQFPDLHSELNLSSLELGDSALYFCASSVGRGSRDTQYFGPGTRLTVL.

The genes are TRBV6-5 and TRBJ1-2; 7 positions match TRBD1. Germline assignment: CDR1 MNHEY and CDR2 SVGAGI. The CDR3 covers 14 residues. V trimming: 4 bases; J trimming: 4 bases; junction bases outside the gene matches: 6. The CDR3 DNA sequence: TGTGCCAGCAGTTCGGACAGGATAAGCTATGGCTACACCTTC. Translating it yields CASSSDRISYGYTF.

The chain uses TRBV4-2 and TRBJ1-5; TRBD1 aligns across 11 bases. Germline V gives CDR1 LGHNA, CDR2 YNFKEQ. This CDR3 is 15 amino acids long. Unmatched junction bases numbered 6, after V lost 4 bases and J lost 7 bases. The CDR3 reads CASSRGQGAEQPQHF. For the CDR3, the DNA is TGTGCCAGCAGCCGAGGACAGGGGGCAGAACAGCCCCAGCATTTT.

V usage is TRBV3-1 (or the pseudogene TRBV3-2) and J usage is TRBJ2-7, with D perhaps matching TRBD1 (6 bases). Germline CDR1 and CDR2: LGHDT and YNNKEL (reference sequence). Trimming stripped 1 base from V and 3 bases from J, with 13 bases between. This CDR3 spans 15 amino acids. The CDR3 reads CASSQVGRGFYEQYF. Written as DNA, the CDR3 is TGTGCCAGCAGCCAAGTAGGCAGGGGTTTCTACGAGCAGTACTTC.

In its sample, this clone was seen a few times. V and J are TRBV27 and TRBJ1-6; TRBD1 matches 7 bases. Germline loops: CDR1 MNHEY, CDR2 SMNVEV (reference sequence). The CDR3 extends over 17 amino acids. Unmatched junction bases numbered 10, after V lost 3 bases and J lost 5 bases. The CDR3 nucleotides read TGTGCCAGCAGTTTGGGTCTAGACAGGGTAAATAATTCACCCCTCCACTTT. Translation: CASSLGLDRVNNSPLHF.

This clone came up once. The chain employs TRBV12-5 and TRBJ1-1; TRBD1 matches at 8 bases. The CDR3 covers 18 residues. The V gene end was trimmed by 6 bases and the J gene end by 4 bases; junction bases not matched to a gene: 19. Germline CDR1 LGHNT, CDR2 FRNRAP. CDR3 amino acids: CASGRYLTGAGDGTEAFF. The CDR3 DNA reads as TGTGCTAGTGGCCGATACCTGACAGGGGCGGGCGACGGCACTGAAGCTTTCTTT.

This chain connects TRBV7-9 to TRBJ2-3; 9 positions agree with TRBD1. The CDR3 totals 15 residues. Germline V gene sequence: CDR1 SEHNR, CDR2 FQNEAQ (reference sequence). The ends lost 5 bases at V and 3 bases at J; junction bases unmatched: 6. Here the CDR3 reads CASSPTDRGTDTQYF. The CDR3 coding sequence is TGTGCCAGCAGCCCGACGGACAGGGGAACAGATACGCAGTATTTT.

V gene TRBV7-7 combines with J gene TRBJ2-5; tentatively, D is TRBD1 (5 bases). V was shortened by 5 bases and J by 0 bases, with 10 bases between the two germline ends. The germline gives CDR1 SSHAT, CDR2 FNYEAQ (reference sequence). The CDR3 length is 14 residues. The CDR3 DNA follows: TGTGCCAGCAGCCGACAGCATGACCAAGAGACCCAGTACTTC. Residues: CASSRQHDQETQYF.

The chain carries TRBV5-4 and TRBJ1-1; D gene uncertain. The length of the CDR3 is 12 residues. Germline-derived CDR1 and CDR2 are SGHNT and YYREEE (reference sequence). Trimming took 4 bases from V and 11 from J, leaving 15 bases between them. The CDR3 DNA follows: TGTGCCAGCAGCCTCGGACTAACCCGGGCTTTCTTT. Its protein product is CASSLGLTRAFF.

Here the CDR3 reads CAWGVGASYNSPLHF. CDR3 bases: TGTGCCTGGGGAGTGGGGGCTTCCTATAATTCACCCCTCCACTTT. The rearrangement uses TRBV30 and TRBJ1-6; TRBD1 is a possible D gene (6 bases). Germline V gives CDR1 GTSNPN, CDR2 SVGIG (reference sequence). The V end was cut by 5 bases, the J end by 1 base, with 12 bases between. The CDR3 has 15 amino acids. The complete variable domain, with remaining parts taken from reference TRBV30 and TRBJ1-6, reads SQTIHQWPATLVQPVGSPLSLECTVEGTSNPNLYWYRQAAGRGLQLLFYSVGIGQISSEVPQNLSASRPQDRQFILSSKKLLLSDSGFYLCAWGVGASYNSPLHFGNGTRLTVT.

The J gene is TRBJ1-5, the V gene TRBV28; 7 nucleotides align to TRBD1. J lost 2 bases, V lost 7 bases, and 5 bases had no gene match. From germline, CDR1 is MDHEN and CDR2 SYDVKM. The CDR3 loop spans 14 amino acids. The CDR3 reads CASTGGNGNQPQHF. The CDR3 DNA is TGTGCCAGCACAGGGGGGAATGGCAATCAGCCCCAGCATTTT.

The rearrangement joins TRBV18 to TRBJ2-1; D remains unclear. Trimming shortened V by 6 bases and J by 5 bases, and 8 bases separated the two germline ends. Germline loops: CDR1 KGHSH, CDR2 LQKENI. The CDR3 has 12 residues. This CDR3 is CASSLRDNEQFF. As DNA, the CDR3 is TGTGCCAGCTCTCTTAGAGACAATGAGCAGTTCTTC.

CDR3 bases: TGTGCCAGCAGCCTACTGGACAGGTTGGACTACACCTTC. This gives the protein CASSLLDRLDYTF. The chain is built from TRBV12-3 or TRBV12-4 and TRBJ1-2, with 7 bases matching TRBD1. The CDR3 is 13 amino acids. The V and J ends lost 6 bases and 10 bases, in that order; junction bases with no gene match: 11.

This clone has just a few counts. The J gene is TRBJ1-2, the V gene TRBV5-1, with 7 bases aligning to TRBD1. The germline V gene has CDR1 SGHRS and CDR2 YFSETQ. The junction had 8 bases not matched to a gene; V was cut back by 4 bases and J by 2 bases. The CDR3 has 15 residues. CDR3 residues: CASSPDRAKNYGYTF. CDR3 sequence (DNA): TGCGCCAGCAGCCCCGACAGGGCCAAGAACTATGGCTACACCTTC.

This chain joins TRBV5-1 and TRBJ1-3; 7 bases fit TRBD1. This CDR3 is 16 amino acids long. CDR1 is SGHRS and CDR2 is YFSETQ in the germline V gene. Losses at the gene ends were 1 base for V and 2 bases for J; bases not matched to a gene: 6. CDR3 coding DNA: TGCGCCAGCAGCTTGAGTACCAGGGGGACTGGAAACACCATATATTTT. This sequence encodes CASSLSTRGTGNTIYF.

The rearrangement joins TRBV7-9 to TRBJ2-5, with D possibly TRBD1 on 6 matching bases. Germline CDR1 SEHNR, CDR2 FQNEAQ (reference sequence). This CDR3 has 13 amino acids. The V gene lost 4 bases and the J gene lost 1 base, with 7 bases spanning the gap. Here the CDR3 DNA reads TGTGCCAGCAGCTACAGGGTCCAAGAGACCCAGTACTTC. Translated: CASSYRVQETQYF.

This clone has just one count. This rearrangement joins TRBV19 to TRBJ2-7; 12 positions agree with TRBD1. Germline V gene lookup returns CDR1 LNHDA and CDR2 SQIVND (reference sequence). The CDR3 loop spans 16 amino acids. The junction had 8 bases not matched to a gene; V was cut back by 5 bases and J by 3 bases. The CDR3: CASSAPGTGGRYEQYF. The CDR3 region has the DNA TGTGCCAGTAGTGCGCCCGGGACAGGGGGCCGCTACGAGCAGTACTTC.

The CDR3, as DNA: TGTGCCAGCAGCTCCCGGGACAGGTCGACCCCCTATGGCTACACCTTC. It specifies CASSSRDRSTPYGYTF. The rearrangement links TRBV11-1 to TRBJ1-2, with 8 nucleotides matching TRBD1. The germline gives CDR1 SGHAT, CDR2 FQDESV (reference sequence). This CDR3 contains 16 residues. After removal of 4 bases from V and 4 bases from J, the junction contained 11 bases not matched to a gene.

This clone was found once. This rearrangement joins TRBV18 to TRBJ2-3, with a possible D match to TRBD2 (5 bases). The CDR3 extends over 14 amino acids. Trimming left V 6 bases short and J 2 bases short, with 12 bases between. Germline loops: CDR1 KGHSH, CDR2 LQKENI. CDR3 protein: CASSVGVYTDTQYF. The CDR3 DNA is TGTGCCAGCTCCGTCGGGGTATACACAGATACGCAGTATTTT.

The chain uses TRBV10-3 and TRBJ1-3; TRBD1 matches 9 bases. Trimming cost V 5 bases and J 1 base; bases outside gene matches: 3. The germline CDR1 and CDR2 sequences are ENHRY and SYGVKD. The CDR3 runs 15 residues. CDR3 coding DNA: TGTGCCATCAGTAACAGGGGGCGATCTGGAAACACCATATATTTT. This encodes CAISNRGRSGNTIYF.